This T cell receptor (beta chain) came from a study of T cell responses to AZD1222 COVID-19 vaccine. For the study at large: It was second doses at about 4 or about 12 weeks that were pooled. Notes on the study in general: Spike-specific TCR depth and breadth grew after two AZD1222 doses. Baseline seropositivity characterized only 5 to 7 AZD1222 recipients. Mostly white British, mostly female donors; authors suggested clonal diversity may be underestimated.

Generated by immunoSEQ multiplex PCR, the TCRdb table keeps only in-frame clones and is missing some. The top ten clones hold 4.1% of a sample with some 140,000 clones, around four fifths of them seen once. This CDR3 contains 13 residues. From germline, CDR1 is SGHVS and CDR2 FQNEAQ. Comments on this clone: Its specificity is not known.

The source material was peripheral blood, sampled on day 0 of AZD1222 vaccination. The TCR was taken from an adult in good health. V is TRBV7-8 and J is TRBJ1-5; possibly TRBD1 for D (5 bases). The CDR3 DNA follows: TGTGCTTCATCGGCCAGGGAAGGTCAGCCCCAGCATTTT. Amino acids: CASSAREGQPQHF.